By frequency in the sample, the clone carrying this T cell receptor beta chain is medium-sized (0.01 to 0.1%). This sample stems from a study of patients with pleural tuberculosis. A single record per CDR3 protein comes from TCRdb applying MiXCR to the reads. Among nearly 30,000 distinct CDR3 sequences, 15% to 20% were seen once, and the ten largest hold roughly 3.4%. The CDR3 loop spans 13 amino acids. Germline assignment: CDR1 MNHEY and CDR2 SVGEGT. V was trimmed by 2 bases and J by 7 bases, leaving 11 bases between them. Input material: peripheral blood. This receptor was obtained from a human donor with pleural tuberculosis. The V and J genes are TRBV6-2 or TRBV6-3 and TRBJ1-1, with D perhaps matching TRBD1 (6 bases). CDR3 in amino acids: CASSYTGQLEAFF. For the CDR3, the DNA is TGTGCCAGCAGTTACACGGGACAACTTGAAGCTTTCTTT.